This TCR beta chain originates from a study of blood T cell repertoires in COVID-19. Here immunoSEQ multiplex PCR was the method, and the copy in TCRdb shows in-frame clones only, minus some. The repertoire has hundreds of thousands of clones, 87% of them found once; the top ten carry approximately 2%. CDR1 is MRHNA, CDR2 SNTAGT, per germline. The CDR3 sequence is 14 residues long. Trimming shortened V by 3 bases and J by 0 bases, and 8 bases separated the two germline ends. Sequenced sample: PBMCs or T cells enriched from blood (not recorded which). The V and J genes are TRBV6-4 and TRBJ1-2; D call uncertain. The TCR originated in a young woman with acute COVID-19. The CDR3 DNA reads as TGTGCCAGCAGTGAATACGGAGCTAACTATGGCTACACCTTC. Translated, it gives CASSEYGANYGYTF.